This is a list of T cell receptor beta chains from one sample in a study of blood T cell repertoires in COVID-19. Assay used: immunoSEQ multiplex PCR; TCRdb lists only in-frame clones, some missing. The sample shows roughly 200,000 clones, 65% to 90% of them seen only once. The sample was PBMCs or T cells enriched from blood (not recorded which). All receptors come from a woman between 40 and 50 years old with acute COVID-19. Each CDR3 is given with its conserved first and last residue. D genes are given only for firm matches. Size is omitted from some rows. Given values are once, few, many or a class for expanded clones.

TRBD2	.	TRBV29-1	TRBJ2-3	TGCAGCTTCCCCCGGATTGGTAGCGGGGTGGGCACAGATACGCAGTATTTT	CSFPRIGSGVGTDTQYF
TRBD2	few	TRBV27	TRBJ2-2	TGTGCCAGCAGTTCCAGCGATAGCGGGTGGAACACCGGGGAGCTGTTTTTT	CASSSSDSGWNTGELFF
.	.	TRBV15	TRBJ2-7	TGTGCCACCAGCAGGGGTGAGGCCCCCTACGAGCAGTACTTC	CATSRGEAPYEQYF
.	once	TRBV11-2	TRBJ2-7	TGTGCCAGCAGCTCGGGTAGTCTACCCTACGAGCAGTACTTC	CASSSGSLPYEQYF
TRBD2	.	TRBV5-1	TRBJ2-3	TGCGCCAGCAGCGTGGGCGGGGGAGATACGCAGTATTTT	CASSVGGGDTQYF
TRBD2	.	TRBV19	TRBJ2-7	TGTGCCAGTAGCCCCACTAGCGGGAGGGTTGGCGAGCAGTACTTC	CASSPTSGRVGEQYF
TRBD2	.	TRBV29-1	TRBJ2-3	TGCAGCGTTGAAGAGGGGACTAGCGGGGTAACGGCGCAGTATTTT	CSVEEGTSGVTAQYF
.	.	TRBV4-3	TRBJ2-5	TGCGCCAGCAGCCCGCTCGGTGGGCAGGGGTCCCAAGAGACCCAGTACTTC	CASSPLGGQGSQETQYF
TRBD2	once	TRBV28	TRBJ2-3	TGTGCCAGCATTCGTAGCGGGAGGGCCCAAGCAGATACGCAGTATTTT	CASIRSGRAQADTQYF
.	.	TRBV6-2/TRBV6-3	TRBJ1-4	TGTGCCAGCACCCCGAAGCCTATTGAAAAACTGTTTTTT	CASTPKPIEKLFF
.	.	TRBV19	TRBJ2-4	TGTGCCAGTAGTATGTTGGGAGCGGGTTACATTCAGTACTTC	CASSMLGAGYIQYF
TRBD2	once	TRBV6-6	TRBJ2-1	TGTGCCAGCAGTGCAACGGGGGGGGAGCAGTTCTTC	CASSATGGEQFF
.	medium-sized	TRBV9	TRBJ2-7	TGTGCCAGCAGCCCTGGGACTTTCTCCGGGCTGGGGCAGTACTTC	CASSPGTFSGLGQYF
.	.	TRBV7-9	TRBJ1-3	TGTGCCAGCAGCCCCACCTTGTACACTGGAAACACCATATATTTT	CASSPTLYTGNTIYF
.	.	TRBV7-7	TRBJ1-5	TGTGCCAGCAGCTTAAAAAAGTATGGAGGTTGGAATCAGCCCCAGCATTTT	CASSLKKYGGWNQPQHF
.	.	TRBV11-2	TRBJ1-1	TGTGCCAGCAGCTTAGTCACAGGGAATCCTCTGAACACTGAAGCTTTCTTT	CASSLVTGNPLNTEAFF
TRBD1	.	TRBV4-3	TRBJ2-5	TGCGCCAGCAGCCTCGGAGGGACAGGAAGAGGGGAGACCCAGTACTTC	CASSLGGTGRGETQYF
TRBD2	.	TRBV6-1	TRBJ2-6	TGTGCCAGCAGTGAAGGGCTAGCGGGAGCTTCCTCTGGGGCCAACGTCCTGACTTTC	CASSEGLAGASSGANVLTF
TRBD2	.	TRBV7-3	TRBJ2-1	TGTGCCAGCAGCCCCCTAGCGGGAGGAGCGAGGAATGAGCAGTTCTTC	CASSPLAGGARNEQFF
.	.	TRBV7-3	TRBJ2-6	TGTGCCAGCAGCTTGTACAGTGAAATGGGGGCCAACGTCCTGACTTTC	CASSLYSEMGANVLTF
.	.	TRBV28	TRBJ1-4	TGTGCCAGCAGCCTTTTGCCTCCAGGGGCCAAACTGTTTTTT	CASSLLPPGAKLFF
TRBD1	.	TRBV28	TRBJ1-2	TGTGCCAGCAAAAGGGCAGGGGGAATCCATGGCTACACCTTC	CASKRAGGIHGYTF
TRBD2	.	TRBV28	TRBJ2-3	TGTGCCAGCAGAACTAGCGGGACTAGCACAGATACGCAGTATTTT	CASRTSGTSTDTQYF
.	few	TRBV7-2	TRBJ2-7	TGTGCCAGCACCGCGCGAGGTACCTACGAGCAGTACTTC	CASTARGTYEQYF
.	.	TRBV28	TRBJ2-7	TGTGCCAGCAGTACTACGCTAGGATTATCCTACGAGCAGTACTTC	CASSTTLGLSYEQYF
.	.	TRBV24-1	TRBJ2-3	TGTGCCACCAGTGATTCGTCAGATACGCAGTATTTT	CATSDSSDTQYF